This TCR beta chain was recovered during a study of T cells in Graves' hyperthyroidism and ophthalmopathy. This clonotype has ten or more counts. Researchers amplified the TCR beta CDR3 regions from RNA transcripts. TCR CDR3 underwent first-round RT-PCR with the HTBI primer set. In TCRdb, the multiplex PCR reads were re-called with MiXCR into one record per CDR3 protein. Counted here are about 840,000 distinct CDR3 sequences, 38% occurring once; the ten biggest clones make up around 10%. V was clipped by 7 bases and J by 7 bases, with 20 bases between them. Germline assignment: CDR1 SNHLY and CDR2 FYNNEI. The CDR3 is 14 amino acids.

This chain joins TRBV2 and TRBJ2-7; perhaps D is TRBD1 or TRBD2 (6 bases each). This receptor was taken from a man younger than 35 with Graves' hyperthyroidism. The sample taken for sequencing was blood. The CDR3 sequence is CASKFGWGAEEQYF. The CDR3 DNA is TGTGCCAGCAAGTTCGGATGGGGGGCGGAGGAGCAGTACTTC. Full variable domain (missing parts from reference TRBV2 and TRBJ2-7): EPEVTQTPSHQVTQMGQEVILRCVPISNHLYFYWYRQILGQKVEFLVSFYNNEISEKSEIFDDQFSVERPDGSNFTLKIRSTKLEDSAMYFCASKFGWGAEEQYFGPGTRLTVT.